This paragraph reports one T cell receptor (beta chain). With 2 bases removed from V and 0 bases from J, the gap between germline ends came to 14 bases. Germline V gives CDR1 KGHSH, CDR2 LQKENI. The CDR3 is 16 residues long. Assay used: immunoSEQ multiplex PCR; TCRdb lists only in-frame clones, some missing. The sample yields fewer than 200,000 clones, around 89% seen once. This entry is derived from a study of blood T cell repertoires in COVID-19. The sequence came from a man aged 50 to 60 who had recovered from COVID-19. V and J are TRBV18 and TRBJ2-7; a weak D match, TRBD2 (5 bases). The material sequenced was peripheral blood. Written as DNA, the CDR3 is TGTGCCAGCTCACCAACCGTGGGTGAGGGCTCCTACGAGCAGTACTTC. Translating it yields CASSPTVGEGSYEQYF.